Listed below are T cell receptor beta chains from one sample, sequenced in a study of T cell changes during pregnancy in multiple sclerosis. Here immunoSEQ multiplex PCR was the method, and the copy in TCRdb shows in-frame clones only, minus some. The table records more than 35,000 clones, nearly 90% of them present only once. The source was CD4+ T cells from peripheral blood mononuclear cells, collected in the second trimester of pregnancy. These receptors were taken from a female donor with multiple sclerosis, enrolled in a pregnancy study. CDR3s include the opening cysteine and the closing phenylalanine or tryptophan. The D gene is left open where the match is weak. Size is omitted from some rows. Given values are once, few, many or a class for expanded clones.

CASSQELAASTDTQYF | TGTGCCAGCAGCCAAGAACTAGCGGCTAGCACAGATACGCAGTATTTT | TRBD2 | TRBJ2-3 | TRBV4-2 | .
CASSEFGGQPQHF | TGTGCCAGCAGTGAGTTCGGGGGTCAGCCCCAGCATTTT | . | TRBJ1-5 | TRBV25-1 | few
CASSDRGGTEAFF | TGTGCCAGCAGCGACAGGGGGGGGACTGAAGCTTTCTTT | TRBD1 | TRBJ1-1 | TRBV27 | .
CASSLPGLARVGF | TGTGCCAGCAGCTTACCGGGACTAGCGAGAGTGGGCTTC | TRBD2 | TRBJ2-4 | TRBV7-2 | .
CASSLISGSLVQFF | TGTGCCAGCAGCTTAATTAGCGGGAGTTTAGTGCAGTTCTTC | TRBD2 | TRBJ2-1 | TRBV7-9 | .
CASSPFLISSYNEQFF | TGTGCCAGCAGCCCATTTTTGATTAGCTCCTACAATGAGCAGTTCTTC | . | TRBJ2-1 | TRBV14 | .
CASSRLAGRNEQFF | TGTGCCAGCAGCAGACTAGCGGGGCGGAATGAGCAGTTCTTC | TRBD2 | TRBJ2-1 | TRBV7-9 | .
CASAVVRRGTVRQRPYGYTF | TGTGCCAGCGCTGTAGTAAGGAGGGGAACCGTGAGACAGAGGCCCTATGGCTACACCTTC | . | TRBJ1-2 | TRBV2 | .
CASSAPYEQYF | TGTGCCAGCAGTGCGCCATACGAGCAGTACTTC | . | TRBJ2-7 | TRBV11-2 | .
CASSQETGEGYEQYF | TGCGCCAGCAGCCAAGAAACGGGGGAGGGATACGAGCAGTACTTC | TRBD2 | TRBJ2-7 | TRBV4-1 | once
CASSDTGRGQPQHF | TGTGCCAGCAGTGATACAGGGAGGGGGCAGCCCCAGCATTTT | . | TRBJ1-5 | TRBV6-1 | few
CASSQESGHYYGYTF | TGCGCCAGCAGCCAAGAATCTGGACACTACTATGGCTACACCTTC | . | TRBJ1-2 | TRBV4-1 | .
CASSLAGRLNTEAFF | TGTGCCAGCAGCTTAGCGGGGAGGTTGAACACTGAAGCTTTCTTT | . | TRBJ1-1 | TRBV7-9 | once